These 12 T cell receptor beta chains were all obtained from the same sample, sequenced in a study of technical replicates of blood from a few donors. Data came from immunoSEQ multiplex PCR; TCRdb stores just in-frame clones and leaves some out. The sample shows approximately 70,000 clones, roughly 92% of them seen only once. Sequencing was carried out using T cells isolated from PBMCs. Receptor source: a human donor in good health.

The chain employs TRBV5-6 and TRBJ2-7, with D uncertain. This CDR3 region has 13 residues. V dropped 3 bases and J dropped 4 bases, with 11 bases sitting between them. CDR1 and CDR2 from the germline V gene are SGHDT and YYEEEE. Here the CDR3 DNA reads TGTGCCAGCAGCTCGGTGATGGTTTACGAGCAGTACTTC. Amino acids: CASSSVMVYEQYF. Combining the CDR3 with reference TRBV5-6 and TRBJ2-7 gives the whole variable domain DAGVTQSPTHLIKTRGQQVTLRCSPKSGHDTVSWYQQALGQGPQFIFQYYEEEERQRGNFPDRFSGHQFPNYSSELNVNALLLGDSALYLCASSSVMVYEQYFGPGTRLTVT.

The chain recombines TRBV2 with TRBJ2-3; tentatively, D is TRBD1 (5 bases). The CDR3 consists of 13 residues. Germline lookup yields CDR1 SNHLY and CDR2 FYNNEI. V lost 3 bases and J 8 bases, leaving 12 bases between the germline ends. CDR3 DNA sequence: TGTGCCAGCAGTGATGAGGACAAAAGTACGCAGTATTTT. Amino acids: CASSDEDKSTQYF.

This chain links TRBV27 with TRBJ2-1; D is perhaps TRBD2 (6 bases). The CDR3 spans 15 residues. Germline V lookup: CDR1 MNHEY, CDR2 SMNVEV (reference sequence). V gave up 0 bases and J gave up 2 bases, with 8 bases separating them. Here the CDR3 DNA reads TGTGCCAGCAGTTTATCTAGCGGCCCCTACAATGAGCAGTTCTTC. It codes for CASSLSSGPYNEQFF.

V gene TRBV15 combines with J gene TRBJ2-7; 10 positions match TRBD2. V gave up 5 bases and J gave up 0 bases; unmatched junction bases: 10. The CDR3 has 17 residues. CDR1 LNHNV and CDR2 YYDKDF come from the germline V gene (reference sequence). The CDR3: CATSSAPLAGPSYEQYF. The CDR3 region has the DNA TGTGCCACCAGCTCTGCCCCACTAGCGGGACCCTCCTACGAGCAGTACTTC.

The V and J genes are TRBV4-3 and TRBJ2-3; 7 nucleotides align to TRBD2. The CDR3 is 15 amino acids. CDR1 is LGHNA and CDR2 is YSLEER in the germline V gene. Germline trimming cut 1 base from V and 7 bases from J; bases unmatched to any gene: 8. The CDR3 spells CASSQAGGPQHTQYF. Here the CDR3 DNA reads TGCGCCAGCAGCCAAGCGGGAGGCCCTCAACATACGCAGTATTTT.

V usage is TRBV11-3 and J usage is TRBJ1-2, with D perhaps matching TRBD1 (6 bases). The ends were cut back, 1 base at V and 4 bases at J, with 10 bases in the middle. The CDR3 runs 14 residues. The germline V gene encodes CDR1 SGHNT and CDR2 YENEEA. DNA for the CDR3: TGTGCCAGCAGCTTAGCAGGGGACGCCTATGGCTACACCTTC. It codes for CASSLAGDAYGYTF.

This chain joins TRBV6-5 and TRBJ2-2; D may be TRBD1 (6 bases). Trimming removed 10 bases from V and 0 bases from J, with 15 bases in between. The germline V gene has CDR1 MNHEY and CDR2 SVGAGI. The CDR3 is 15 residues long. The CDR3 spells CATFSRGANTGELFF. The CDR3 region has the DNA TGTGCCACATTCAGCAGGGGAGCGAACACCGGGGAGCTGTTTTTT.

The J gene is TRBJ2-7, the V gene TRBV7-3, with 7 bases lining up with TRBD2. The CDR3 runs 14 residues. Germline trimming cut 3 bases from V and 2 bases from J; bases unmatched to any gene: 4. CDR1 is SGHTA and CDR2 is FQGTGA in the germline V gene. CDR3 DNA: TGTGCCAGCAGCTTGTGGGAGGGTCCCTACGAGCAGTACTTC. Encoded protein: CASSLWEGPYEQYF.

The DNA for the CDR3 is TGTGCCAGCAGCTTTGGTAGCACTGAAGCTTTCTTT. Residues: CASSFGSTEAFF. The rearrangement joins TRBV7-8 to TRBJ1-1; D is undetermined. The CDR3 has 12 residues. Germline CDR1 is SGHVS and CDR2 is FQNEAQ. V lost 3 bases to trimming and J lost 4 bases, with 6 bases between them. Full variable domain (outside the CDR3, taken from reference TRBV7-8 and TRBJ1-1): GAGVSQSPRYKVAKRGQDVALRCDPISGHVSLFWYQQALGQGPEFLTYFQNEAQLDKSGLPSDRFFAERPEGSVSTLKIQRTQQEDSAVYLCASSFGSTEAFFGQGTRLTVV.

The rearrangement uses TRBV28 and TRBJ1-1; 7 nucleotides align to TRBD1. The CDR3 has 14 residues. CDR1 is MDHEN, CDR2 SYDVKM, per germline. Unmatched junction bases numbered 5, after V lost 2 bases and J lost 5 bases. The CDR3 region is CASSLVGGRTEAFF. In DNA, the CDR3 is TGTGCCAGCAGTTTAGTAGGGGGCCGGACTGAAGCTTTCTTT.

The chain employs TRBV7-3 and TRBJ2-1; 7 bases fit TRBD1. The germline CDR1 and CDR2 sequences are SGHTA and FQGTGA. Trimming cost V 4 bases and J 0 bases; bases outside gene matches: 3. This CDR3 comprises 15 residues. Here the CDR3 reads CASSSSGGSYNEQFF. In DNA, the CDR3 is TGTGCCAGCAGCTCCTCAGGGGGCTCCTACAATGAGCAGTTCTTC.

The CDR3 DNA is TGTGCCTGGACGGCGAGCGGGAACTACGAGCAGTACTTC. Amino acids: CAWTASGNYEQYF. This rearrangement joins TRBV30 to TRBJ2-7, with 7 bases lining up with TRBD2. CDR1 and CDR2 from the germline V gene are GTSNPN and SVGIG (reference sequence). J gave up 3 bases and V 4 bases, and 6 bases lay outside the gene matches. The CDR3 has 13 residues.